This T cell receptor (beta chain) was sequenced during a study of blood T cell repertoires in COVID-19. About the study: COVID-19 samples collected from the United States, Italy and Spain covered acute and convalescent phases. Sources were T cells, B-cell-depleted T cells, or PBMCs; the material itself was cDNA or gDNA.

The count of this clone is one. Under the authors' procedure: Using reference gene primer amplification, nucleated cell counts were estimated. Profiling relied on immunoSEQ multiplex PCR, and the TCRdb table lists in-frame clones only, not all of them. That table supplies the V and J calls and clone size; D and trimming were determined from the DNA. This sample has some 120,000 clones; more than 75% occur once, and the top ten carry approximately 1.4%. This CDR3 is built from 16 residues. V was trimmed by 3 bases and J by 0 bases, leaving 14 bases between them. Germline loops: CDR1 MDHEN, CDR2 SYDVKM.

The source is a human donor in a cohort sampled during active COVID-19. Sequenced input: peripheral blood. V gene TRBV28 combines with J gene TRBJ1-1, with a possible D match to TRBD1 (6 bases). The DNA of the CDR3 is TGTGCCAGCAGTTTCTTTAGACGGACAGTGAACACTGAAGCTTTCTTT. Amino acid sequence: CASSFFRRTVNTEAFF.